One and the same sample provided the 15 T cell receptor beta chains below, sequenced in a study of CD8 T cells in Susac syndrome. The authors reverse transcribed roughly 0.45 to 1 ug RNA with random hexamers. TCRdb used MiXCR to reprocess the immunoSEQ multiplex PCR reads, holding one entry per CDR3 protein. The sample consists of about 190,000 distinct CDR3 sequences, approximately 95% of them appearing once. Sample: CD4+ T cells from PBMCs. These receptors originate from a human donor with Susac syndrome.

The chain uses TRBV7-2 and TRBJ2-2, with 8 bases identical to TRBD2. J was trimmed by 8 bases and V by 5 bases; bases with no gene match: 10. The CDR3 is made up of 15 amino acids. The germline gives CDR1 SGHTA, CDR2 FQGNSA. CDR3 sequence reads: CASSPAGASGGELFF. Written as DNA, the CDR3 is TGTGCCAGCAGCCCGGCCGGAGCTAGCGGGGGGGAGCTGTTTTTT.

The chain has TRBV18 and TRBJ2-3; TRBD2 is a possible D gene (6 bases). This CDR3 contains 15 residues. In germline, CDR1 is KGHSH, CDR2 LQKENI. Trimming stripped 6 bases from V and 0 bases from J, with 13 bases between. CDR3 sequence reads: CASSELGGSTDTQYF. The CDR3 nucleotides read TGTGCCAGCTCGGAACTGGGGGGAAGCACAGATACGCAGTATTTT.

This clonotype was seen once. This chain joins TRBV5-1 and TRBJ2-5, with 12 bases matching TRBD1. J lost 5 bases, V lost 4 bases, and 6 bases had no gene match. The germline gives CDR1 SGHRS, CDR2 YFSETQ. This CDR3 spans 15 amino acids. The chain's CDR3 is CASSRDRGQEETQYF. In DNA form, the CDR3 reads TGCGCCAGCAGCAGGGACAGGGGGCAGGAGGAGACCCAGTACTTC.

This clonotype has just one count. The chain uses TRBV6-2 or TRBV6-3 and TRBJ2-7, with 12 bases matching TRBD2. The CDR3 has 15 residues. Germline assignment: CDR1 MNHEY and CDR2 SVGEGT. V dropped 6 bases and J dropped 4; count of bases not matched to a gene: 7. This chain's CDR3 is CASRKPGLAGYEQYF. In DNA, the CDR3 is TGTGCCAGCAGAAAGCCGGGACTAGCGGGTTACGAGCAGTACTTC.

The genes are TRBV7-2 and TRBJ2-7; no definite D call. CDR1 SGHTA and CDR2 FQGNSA come from the germline V gene. V was pared by 3 bases and J by 1 base, with 10 bases between. The CDR3 consists of 14 residues. CDR3 nucleotides: TGTGCCAGCAGCTTGGCCCATAGTTCCTACGAGCAGTACTTC. Protein: CASSLAHSSYEQYF.

This rearrangement joins TRBV5-1 to TRBJ2-5, with TRBD1 as a possible D gene (5 bases). This CDR3 has 16 residues. From germline, CDR1 is SGHRS and CDR2 YFSETQ. Trimming took 4 bases from V and 0 from J, leaving 16 bases between them. The CDR3 DNA reads TGCGCCAGCAGCCCGAGGCCAGGGTCACACCAAGAGACCCAGTACTTC. Amino acid sequence: CASSPRPGSHQETQYF.

The CDR3, as DNA: TGTGCCAGTCGGGTCTCCTCCTACGAGCAGTACTTC. It translates to CASRVSSYEQYF. The V gene is TRBV6-2 or TRBV6-3, the J gene TRBJ2-7; D gene uncertain. In germline, CDR1 is MNHEY, CDR2 SVGEGT. This CDR3 is built from 12 residues. Trimming stripped 9 bases from V and 0 bases from J, with 9 bases between.

The chain is built from TRBV12-3 or TRBV12-4 and TRBJ1-4; D unresolved. The CDR3 extends over 14 amino acids. Trimming cost V 2 bases and J 2 bases, with 6 bases left between them. CDR3 DNA sequence: TGTGCCAGCAGTTTATCACCCACTAATGAAAAACTGTTTTTT. Its translation is CASSLSPTNEKLFF.

The chain couples TRBV7-2 to TRBJ2-4, with 11 bases that match TRBD2. The CDR3 loop spans 15 amino acids. Germline-derived CDR1 and CDR2 are SGHTA and FQGNSA. V gave up 5 bases and J gave up 6 bases; unmatched junction bases: 6. This chain's CDR3 is CASSPPSGGLNIQYF. The CDR3 coding sequence is TGTGCCAGCAGCCCCCCTAGCGGGGGGTTAAACATTCAGTACTTC. The whole variable domain, filled in from reference TRBV7-2 and TRBJ2-4, reads GAGVSQSPSNKVTEKGKDVELRCDPISGHTALYWYRQSLGQGLEFLIYFQGNSAPDKSGLPSDRFSAERTGGSVSTLTIQRTQQEDSAVYLCASSPPSGGLNIQYFGAGTRLSVL.

Turning to this clonotype: The junction differs from germline at one of its ends, possibly a read error. The J gene is TRBJ2-7, the V gene TRBV2, with 7 bases identical to TRBD1. The V gene's germline CDR1 is SNHLY and CDR2 FYNNEI. The CDR3 totals 14 residues. CDR3 nucleotides: TGTGCCAGCAGGGAAGACAGGGCGGACCACGAGCAGTACTTC. Protein sequence: CASREDRADHEQYF.

The gene calls are TRBV6-2 or TRBV6-3 and TRBJ2-6; D is possibly TRBD2 (5 bases). The length of the CDR3 is 15 residues. Germline CDR1 reads MNHEY; CDR2 reads SVGEGT. The germline V and J ends were trimmed by 0 bases and 4 bases, with 7 bases remaining between them. As DNA, the CDR3 is TGTGCCAGCAGTTACTCAGCGGCAGGGGCCAACGTCCTGACTTTC. Amino acid sequence: CASSYSAAGANVLTF.

This chain connects TRBV2 to TRBJ2-7; D unresolved. This CDR3 has 15 amino acids. Deletions cut 6 bases from V and 0 bases from J, with 15 bases between. Germline values: CDR1 SNHLY, CDR2 FYNNEI. As DNA, the CDR3 is TGTGCCAGCAGGCCGACGGACCTCTCCTCCTACGAGCAGTACTTC. Amino acids: CASRPTDLSSYEQYF.

This clonotype has a single count. This chain uses TRBV30 with TRBJ1-1, with 8 bases aligning to TRBD1. Trimming at V came to 3 bases and at J to 11 bases, leaving 5 bases not matched to a gene. The CDR3 has 11 residues. Germline assignment: CDR1 GTSNPN and CDR2 SVGIG (reference sequence). CDR3 residues: CAWSDTGGAFF. Here the CDR3 DNA reads TGTGCCTGGAGCGATACAGGGGGGGCTTTCTTT. The whole variable domain, filled in from reference TRBV30 and TRBJ1-1, reads SQTIHQWPATLVQPVGSPLSLECTVEGTSNPNLYWYRQAAGRGLQLLFYSVGIGQISSEVPQNLSASRPQDRQFILSSKKLLLSDSGFYLCAWSDTGGAFFGQGTRLTVV.

This sequence joins TRBV5-1 and TRBJ2-2; no clear D gene. Germline V gives CDR1 SGHRS, CDR2 YFSETQ. V lost 5 bases and J lost 0, with 11 bases in between. The CDR3 spans 15 residues. CDR3: CASSLTDANTGELFF. The CDR3 nucleotides are TGCGCCAGCAGTCTGACGGACGCGAACACCGGGGAGCTGTTTTTT.

The chain recombines TRBV6-2 or TRBV6-3 with TRBJ2-7; maybe TRBD2 (7 bases). The CDR3 sequence is 14 residues long. Per germline, CDR1 MNHEY and CDR2 SVGEGT. Trimming removed 7 bases from V and 2 bases from J, with 15 bases in between. DNA of the CDR3: TGTGCCAGCACCCCCCGGGGGGCGCCCTACGAGCAGTACTTC. As protein: CASTPRGAPYEQYF.